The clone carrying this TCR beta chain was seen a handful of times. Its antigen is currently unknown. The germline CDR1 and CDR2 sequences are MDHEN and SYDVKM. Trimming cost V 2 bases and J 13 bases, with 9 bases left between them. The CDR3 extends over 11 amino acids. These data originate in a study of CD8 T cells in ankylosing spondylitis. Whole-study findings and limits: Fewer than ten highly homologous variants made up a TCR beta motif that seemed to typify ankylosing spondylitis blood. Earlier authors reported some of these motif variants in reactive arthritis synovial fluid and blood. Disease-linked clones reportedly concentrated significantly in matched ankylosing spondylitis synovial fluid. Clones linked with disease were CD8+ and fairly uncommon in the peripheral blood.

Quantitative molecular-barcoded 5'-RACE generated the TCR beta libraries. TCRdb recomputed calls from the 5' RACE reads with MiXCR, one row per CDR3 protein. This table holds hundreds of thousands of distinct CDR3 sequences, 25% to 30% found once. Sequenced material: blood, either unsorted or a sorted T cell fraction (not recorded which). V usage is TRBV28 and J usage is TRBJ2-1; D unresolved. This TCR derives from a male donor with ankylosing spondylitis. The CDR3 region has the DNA TGTGCCAGCAGTTTAAATGAGCGTCAGTTCTTC. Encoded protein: CASSLNERQFF.